This TCR beta chain comes out of a study of T cell repertoires in cytomegalovirus infection. Study background: In public TCR beta signatures, there were indications of both CMV infection and matching HLA type. General study points: CMV-specific TCR beta clonotypes restricted by HLA-C were the ones dominating the ex vivo response.

The CDR3 is 14 residues long. Per germline, CDR1 SGHTA and CDR2 FQGNSA. Trimming removed 3 bases from V and 6 bases from J; junction bases left unmatched: 7. Via MiXCR, TCRdb re-called the reads, giving one row per CDR3 protein. The sample consists of a few hundred thousand distinct CDR3 sequences, 15% to 20% of them appearing once. This clonotype occurred many times. No antigen is known for it. The sequence came from a human donor in good health (CMV status not recorded). Some clones in this sample may be carry-over from other donors' samples. The genes are TRBV7-2 and TRBJ2-7; 8 nucleotides match TRBD2. The sequencing input was PBMCs. The CDR3 region has the DNA TGTGCCAGCAGCTTCGGGACTAGTCCCCGCGAGCAGTACTTC. Translating gives CASSFGTSPREQYF.